This entry lists 22 T cell receptor beta chains sequenced from one sample in a study of OX40 agonist ivuxolimab in advanced cancers. Profiling relied on immunoSEQ multiplex PCR, and the TCRdb table lists in-frame clones only, not all of them. The sample lists about 99,000 clones; 90% to 95% were seen once. The sequenced sample was CD4+ or CD8+ T cells sorted from blood, obtained in a trial of the OX40 agonist ivuxolimab. Source of these receptors: an adult with an advanced solid tumor such as melanoma, head and neck, liver or kidney cancer.

This sequence joins TRBV27 and TRBJ1-2; 7 bases fit TRBD1. CDR1 and CDR2 (germline): MNHEY, SMNVEV (reference sequence). The length of the CDR3 is 15 residues. J was trimmed by 2 bases and V by 4 bases; bases with no gene match: 7. CDR3 DNA sequence: TGTGCCAGCAGTTCCCCCCGGACAGGAAACTATGGCTACACCTTC. Protein product: CASSSPRTGNYGYTF.

The V gene is TRBV28, the J gene TRBJ2-6; 7 bases agree with TRBD2. The CDR3 spans 15 residues. V was pared by 5 bases and J by 5 bases, with 6 bases of the junction left unmatched. The germline V gene has CDR1 MDHEN and CDR2 SYDVKM. CDR3 region: CASSTRTSRANVLTF. DNA of the CDR3: TGTGCCAGCAGTACAAGGACTAGTAGGGCCAACGTCCTGACTTTC.

The chain combines TRBV7-6 with TRBJ2-3; TRBD1 aligns across 10 bases. The trim removed 5 bases at V and 1 base at J, leaving 6 bases unmatched. The germline V gene encodes CDR1 SGHVS and CDR2 FNYEAQ. This CDR3 has 16 amino acids. The DNA of the CDR3 is TGTGCCAGCAGCCCCCGGACAGGGGGTGGCACAGATACGCAGTATTTT. As protein: CASSPRTGGGTDTQYF.

The chain's CDR3 is CATSRYNEQFF. The CDR3 DNA reads TGTGCCACCAGCAGATATAATGAGCAGTTCTTC. V gene TRBV15 combines with J gene TRBJ2-1; D unclear. Trimming pared 2 bases from V and 7 bases from J, leaving 3 bases between. There are 11 residues in the CDR3. Germline CDR1 is LNHNV and CDR2 is YYDKDF (reference sequence).

The chain is built from TRBV11-2 and TRBJ1-2; the match to TRBD1 covers 9 bases. This CDR3 comprises 17 residues. CDR1 SGHAT and CDR2 FQNNGV come from the germline V gene. V gave up 0 bases and J gave up 5 bases; unmatched junction bases: 10. The CDR3 DNA follows: TGTGCCAGCAGCTTAGATCAGGGGGACAGGGAGGAGTATGGCTACACCTTC. Its translation is CASSLDQGDREEYGYTF.

This chain joins TRBV7-2 and TRBJ2-7, with D possibly matching TRBD1 (6 bases). The V end lost 5 bases, the J end lost 0 bases, and 14 bases lay between the germline ends. The CDR3 is made up of 15 amino acids. Germline CDR1 reads SGHTA; CDR2 reads FQGNSA. The CDR3 loop reads CASSPGVSGSYEQYF. In DNA, the CDR3 is TGTGCCAGCAGCCCAGGGGTCTCCGGCTCCTACGAGCAGTACTTC.

The chain uses TRBV9 and TRBJ2-3; perhaps TRBD1 as D (5 bases). V dropped 3 bases and J dropped 3 bases, with 11 bases sitting between them. The CDR3 runs 14 residues. CDR1 SGDLS and CDR2 YYNGEE come from the germline V gene. The CDR3 loop is CASSGGHGTDTQYF. The CDR3 DNA is TGTGCCAGCAGCGGGGGCCATGGTACAGATACGCAGTATTTT. The full variable domain, completed using reference TRBV9 and TRBJ2-3, is DSGVTQTPKHLITATGQRVTLRCSPRSGDLSVYWYQQSLDQGLQFLIQYYNGEERAKGNILERFSAQQFPDLHSELNLSSLELGDSALYFCASSGGHGTDTQYFGPGTRLTVL.

The chain recombines TRBV6-5 with TRBJ1-1; TRBD1 aligns across 8 bases. With 3 bases clipped from V and 2 bases from J, the junction kept 2 bases outside the gene matches. In germline, CDR1 is MNHEY, CDR2 SVGAGI. The CDR3 spans 14 residues. CDR3 in amino acids: CASSYGQGNTEAFF. CDR3 DNA: TGTGCCAGCAGTTATGGACAGGGCAACACTGAAGCTTTCTTT.

The rearrangement joins TRBV18 to TRBJ2-1; maybe TRBD2 (5 bases). The germline gives CDR1 KGHSH, CDR2 LQKENI. There are 13 residues in the CDR3. V was trimmed by 3 bases and J by 4 bases, leaving 7 bases between them. CDR3: CASSPTGYNEQFF. CDR3 bases: TGTGCCAGCTCACCGACGGGATACAATGAGCAGTTCTTC.

V usage is TRBV7-2 and J usage is TRBJ2-3; D is perhaps TRBD1 (6 bases). The V end lost 1 base, the J end lost 0 bases, and 14 bases lay between the germline ends. The CDR3 spans 17 residues. Germline-derived CDR1 and CDR2 are SGHTA and FQGNSA. The CDR3 region is CASSLVWSRGSTDTQYF. In nucleotides, the CDR3 is TGTGCCAGCAGCTTAGTATGGAGCAGGGGAAGCACAGATACGCAGTATTTT.

The rearrangement joins TRBV7-2 to TRBJ2-1, with a possible D match to TRBD2 (5 bases). V gave up 5 bases and J gave up 1 base, with 24 bases separating them. Germline CDR1 SGHTA, CDR2 FQGNSA. The CDR3 loop spans 19 amino acids. Here the CDR3 DNA reads TGTGCCAGCAGCCGACCTTACGACCAGCGGCCGTATTCCTACAATGAGCAGTTCTTC. It encodes CASSRPYDQRPYSYNEQFF.

The V call is TRBV19, the J call TRBJ1-2; D is undetermined. V was cut by 3 bases and J by 5 bases, with 22 bases left in between. This CDR3 region has 17 residues. Germline loops: CDR1 LNHDA, CDR2 SQIVND (reference sequence). CDR3 bases: TGTGCCAGTAGTATCTCGGCCCGAACAATGGAGAGGTATGGCTACACCTTC. Translated, it gives CASSISARTMERYGYTF. Filled out from reference TRBV19 and TRBJ1-2, the complete variable domain reads DGGITQSPKYLFRKEGQNVTLSCEQNLNHDAMYWYRQDPGQGLRLIYYSQIVNDFQKGDIAEGYSVSREKKESFPLTVTSAQKNPTAFYLCASSISARTMERYGYTFGSGTRLTVV.

This sequence joins TRBV7-2 and TRBJ2-7; D unresolved. There are 15 residues in the CDR3. V lost 5 bases, J lost 0 bases, and 14 bases lay in between. Germline V gene lookup returns CDR1 SGHTA and CDR2 FQGNSA. CDR3 DNA sequence: TGTGCCAGCAGCCGGTATCTTACCAGCTCCTACGAGCAGTACTTC. It codes for CASSRYLTSSYEQYF.

The chain combines TRBV7-2 with TRBJ2-7; D uncertain. V lost 1 base and J lost 4, with 5 bases in between. CDR3 length: 12 residues. Germline V gene lookup returns CDR1 SGHTA and CDR2 FQGNSA. DNA of the CDR3: TGTGCCAGCAGCTTAGAGGTTTACGAGCAGTACTTC. Translation gives CASSLEVYEQYF.

The chain is built from TRBV19 and TRBJ2-1; 11 bases are a match to TRBD2. V dropped 6 bases and J dropped 8; count of bases not matched to a gene: 12. This CDR3 region has 16 residues. Germline V lookup: CDR1 LNHDA, CDR2 SQIVND (reference sequence). DNA for the CDR3: TGTGCCAGTAGCCGGGGGACTAGCGGTTTGTTTCATGAGCAGTTCTTC. Amino acid sequence: CASSRGTSGLFHEQFF.

This clone was detected only once. The chain recombines TRBV5-1 with TRBJ2-7; a possible D gene is TRBD1 (6 bases). Germline CDR1 is SGHRS and CDR2 is YFSETQ. V dropped 5 bases and J dropped 5 bases, with 17 bases sitting between them. The CDR3 runs 14 residues. The CDR3 nucleotides are TGCGCCAGCAGATTATATACAGGGTTTGACGAGCAGTACTTC. It specifies CASRLYTGFDEQYF.

This sequence joins TRBV2 and TRBJ2-5, with 7 nucleotides matching TRBD1. After removal of 5 bases from V and 3 bases from J, the junction contained 9 bases not matched to a gene. This CDR3 has 15 amino acids. Germline CDR1 and CDR2: SNHLY and FYNNEI. CDR3 protein: CASSKDRAGEETQYF. The CDR3 DNA follows: TGTGCCAGCAGTAAAGACAGGGCTGGTGAAGAGACCCAGTACTTC.

The rearrangement links TRBV4-1 to TRBJ2-3; TRBD2 matches 7 bases. Trimming took 4 bases from V and 2 from J; bases not matched to a gene: 6. Germline V lookup: CDR1 MGHRA, CDR2 YSYEKL. The CDR3 is 15 amino acids. In DNA, the CDR3 is TGCGCCAGCAGCCTAACTAGCGCATACACAGATACGCAGTATTTT. It yields the protein CASSLTSAYTDTQYF.

The chain is built from TRBV21-1 and TRBJ2-1; the table names TRBD2, a call not compared with the DNA. TRBV21-1 is assigned pseudogene status. The CDR3 spans 19 residues. The CDR3 is CASSKQADLLAGVSNEQFF. In DNA, the CDR3 is TGTGCCAGCAGCAAACAAGCCGACCTACTAGCGGGAGTAAGCAATGAGCAGTTCTTC.

V is TRBV15 and J is TRBJ2-5; 9 bases are a match to TRBD2. Losses at the gene ends were 5 bases for V and 6 bases for J; bases not matched to a gene: 4. The CDR3 is 13 residues long. Germline V gene sequence: CDR1 LNHNV, CDR2 YYDKDF (reference sequence). CDR3 in amino acids: CATSGGGGKTQYF. In DNA form, the CDR3 reads TGTGCCACCAGCGGCGGGGGGGGAAAGACCCAGTACTTC.

This chain connects TRBV11-2 to TRBJ2-3, with 10 bases fitting TRBD2. The germline CDR1 and CDR2 sequences are SGHAT and FQNNGV. Losses at the gene ends were 0 bases for V and 2 bases for J; bases not matched to a gene: 14. The CDR3 length is 20 residues. The CDR3 here is CASSLDHRVGLAGATDTQYF. In DNA form, the CDR3 reads TGTGCCAGCAGCTTAGATCATCGAGTTGGGCTAGCGGGAGCCACAGATACGCAGTATTTT.

The CDR3 spells CASSLPLNTGELFF. CDR3 bases: TGTGCCAGCAGTTTACCCCTAAACACCGGGGAGCTGTTTTTT. V is TRBV28 and J is TRBJ2-2; no firm D call. The V gene's germline CDR1 is MDHEN and CDR2 SYDVKM. V shed 2 bases and J shed 2 bases, with 6 bases lying between them. The CDR3 is 14 amino acids.